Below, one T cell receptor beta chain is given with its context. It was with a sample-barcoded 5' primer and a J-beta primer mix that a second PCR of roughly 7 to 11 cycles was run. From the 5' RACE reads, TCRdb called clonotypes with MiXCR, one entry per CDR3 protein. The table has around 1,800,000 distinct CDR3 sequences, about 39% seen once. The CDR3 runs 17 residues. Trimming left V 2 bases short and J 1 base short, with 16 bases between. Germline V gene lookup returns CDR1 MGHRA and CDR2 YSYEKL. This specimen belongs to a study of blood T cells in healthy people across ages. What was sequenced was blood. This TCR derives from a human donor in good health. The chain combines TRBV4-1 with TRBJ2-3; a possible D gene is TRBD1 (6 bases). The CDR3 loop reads CASSQFIRGWGTDTQYF. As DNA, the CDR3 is TGCGCCAGCAGCCAATTTATCAGGGGATGGGGCACAGATACGCAGTATTTT.